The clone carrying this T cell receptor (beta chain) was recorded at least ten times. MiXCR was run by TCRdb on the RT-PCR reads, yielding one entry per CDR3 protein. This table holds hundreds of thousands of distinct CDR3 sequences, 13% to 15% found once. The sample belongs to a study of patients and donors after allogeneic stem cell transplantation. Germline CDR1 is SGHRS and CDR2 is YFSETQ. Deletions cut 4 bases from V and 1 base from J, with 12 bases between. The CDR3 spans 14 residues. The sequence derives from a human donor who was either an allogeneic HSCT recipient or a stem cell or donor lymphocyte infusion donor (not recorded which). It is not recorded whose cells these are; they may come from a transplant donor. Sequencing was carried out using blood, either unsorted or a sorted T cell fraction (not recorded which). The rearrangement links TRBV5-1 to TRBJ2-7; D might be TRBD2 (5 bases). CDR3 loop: CASSPPQRSYEQYF. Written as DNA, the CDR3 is TGCGCCAGCAGCCCCCCACAGCGGTCCTACGAGCAGTACTTC.